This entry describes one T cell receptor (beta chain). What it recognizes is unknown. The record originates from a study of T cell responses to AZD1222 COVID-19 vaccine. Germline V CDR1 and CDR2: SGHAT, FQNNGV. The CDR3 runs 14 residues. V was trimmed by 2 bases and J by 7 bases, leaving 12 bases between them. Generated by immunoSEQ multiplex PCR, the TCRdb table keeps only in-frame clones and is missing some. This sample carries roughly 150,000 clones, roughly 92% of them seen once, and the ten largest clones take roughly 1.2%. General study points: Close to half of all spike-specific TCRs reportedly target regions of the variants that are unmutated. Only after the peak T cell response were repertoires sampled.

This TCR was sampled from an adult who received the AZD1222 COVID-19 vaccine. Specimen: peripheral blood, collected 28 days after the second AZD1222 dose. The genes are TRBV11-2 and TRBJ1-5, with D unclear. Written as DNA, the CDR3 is TGTGCCAGCAGCTTAAATTGGGTGTGGCAGCCCCAGCATTTT. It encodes CASSLNWVWQPQHF. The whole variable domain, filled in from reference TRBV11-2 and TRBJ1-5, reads EAGVAQSPRYKIIEKRQSVAFWCNPISGHATLYWYQQILGQGPKLLIQFQNNGVVDDSQLPKDRFSAERLKGVDSTLKIQPAKLEDSAVYLCASSLNWVWQPQHFGDGTRLSIL.